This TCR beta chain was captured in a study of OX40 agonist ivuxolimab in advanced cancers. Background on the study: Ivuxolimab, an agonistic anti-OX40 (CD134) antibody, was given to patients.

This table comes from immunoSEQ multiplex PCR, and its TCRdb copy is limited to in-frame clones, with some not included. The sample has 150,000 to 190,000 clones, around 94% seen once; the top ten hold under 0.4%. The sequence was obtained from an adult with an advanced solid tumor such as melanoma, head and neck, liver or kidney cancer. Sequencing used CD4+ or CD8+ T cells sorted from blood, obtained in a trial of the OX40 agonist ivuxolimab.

CDR3 loop: CASSLTPNSYGYTF. The CDR3 coding sequence is TGCGCCAGCAGCTTGACCCCGAACAGCTATGGCTACACCTTC. The V and J genes are TRBV5-1 and TRBJ1-2; unclear D gene. There are 14 residues in the CDR3. Trimming removed 1 base from V and 4 bases from J, with 11 bases in between. Germline assignment: CDR1 SGHRS and CDR2 YFSETQ.